Reported below is one T cell receptor (beta chain). What it binds is unknown. Libraries were UMI-labeled 5' RACE TRB cDNA. From the 5' RACE reads, TCRdb lists one entry per CDR3 protein and no DNA. This repertoire comprises roughly 110,000 distinct CDR3 sequences; its ten largest clones make up approximately 0.38%. The data are from a study of CXCR3-negative and CXCR3-positive naive CD8 T cells. For the study at large: The study obtained 120 million to 150 million TRB reads, about 1.5 +/- 0.3 million per library.

The study, taken as a whole, reports: Memory cells showed distinct TRBV-TRBJ patterns, while the two naive subsets matched. Relative to CXCR3-negative naive cells, CXCR3-positive naive cells had more hydrophobic TRB CDR3s.

Germline V gene data show CDR1 as LNHNV and CDR2 as YYDKDF (reference sequence). This CDR3 is built from 13 residues. This receptor was taken from a human donor in good health. Some clones in this sample may be carry-over from other donors' samples. Sequencing was done on a sample of naive CXCR3+ CD8+ T cells from blood. The subset was: CD45RO-CCR7+CD27+CD95- naive CD8+ T cells expressing CXCR3 (TNR3+). The chain combines TRBV15 with TRBJ2-7; TCRdb reports TRBD1, a call that lacks DNA to check it against. This CDR3 is CAIADGGGYEQYF.